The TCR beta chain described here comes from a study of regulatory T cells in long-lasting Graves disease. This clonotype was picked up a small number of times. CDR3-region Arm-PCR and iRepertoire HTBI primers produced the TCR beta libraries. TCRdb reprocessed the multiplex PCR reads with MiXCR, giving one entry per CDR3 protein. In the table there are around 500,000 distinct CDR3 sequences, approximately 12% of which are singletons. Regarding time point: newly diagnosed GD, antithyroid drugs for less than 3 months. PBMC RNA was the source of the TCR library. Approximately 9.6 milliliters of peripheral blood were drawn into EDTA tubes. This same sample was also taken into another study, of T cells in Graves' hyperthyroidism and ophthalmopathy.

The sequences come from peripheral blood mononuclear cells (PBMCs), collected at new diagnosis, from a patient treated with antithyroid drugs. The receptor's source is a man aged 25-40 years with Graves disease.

CDR3 in amino acids: CASSDGRVSEQYF. CDR3 bases: TGTGCCAGCAGTGACGGGAGGGTGAGTGAGCAGTACTTC. The chain uses TRBV6-1 and TRBJ2-7, with 8 positions matching TRBD2. Germline loops: CDR1 MNHNS, CDR2 SASEGT. The CDR3 runs 13 residues. V shed 3 bases, J shed 7 bases, and the junction held 5 bases outside the gene matches.